This entry describes one T cell receptor beta chain. This clonotype was observed many times. Its antigen is currently not known. Per-base qualities were not stored, and no clone one base away is much larger. From its cysteine to its phenylalanine, the CDR3 spans 12 amino acids. Only the CDR3 part of the read is kept: 36 bases, read in frame from the first base. The germline ends are 3 bases apart after V is trimmed by 1 base and J by 2 bases. CDR1 MDHEN and CDR2 SYDVKM were looked up in the germline V gene. The library was generated by 5' RACE. TCRdb lists the instrument as NextSeq 500. To allow correction of PCR and sequencing errors, the TCR library protocol tagged every TCR cDNA molecule with a unique molecular identifier. The authors processed their data as follows. TCR identification, UMI-based error correction and CDR3 extraction were performed with Decombinator tools. Expanded TCRs were defined as those above a frequency of 2 per 1,000, corresponding to the top 1% of the tumor frequency distribution. Renyi diversity was calculated using the R vegan package after each repertoire was subsampled 100 times to 5,000 TCRs. CDR3 similarity networks were built from amino acid triplet string-kernel similarity, with CDR3s being connected when pairwise similarity was above 0.82. The public reads were reprocessed in TCRdb via fastp at Q25 and MiXCR, keeping in-frame beta chains. Rows matching on CDR3 protein sequence are summarized as one entry with the most common DNA and genes. These V and J calls are TCRdb output, not the study's own analysis. This sample lists some 12,000 distinct CDR3 sequences; about 6% were detected once. Of the sample, approximately 10% is held by the ten largest clones.

Interpreted using the paper, the time point label stands for: sample taken at primary tumor resection. Whole RNA extracted from tumor and nontumor lung tissue, or from cryopreserved PBMC samples, was used for TCR sequencing without cell sorting. Donors were 70 or so patients with early-stage, untreated non-small cell lung cancer from the lung TRACERx cohort. Only patients with enough RNA available from two or more tumor regions were chosen for TCR sequencing. Before being selected, tumor and adjacent nontumor lung specimens were reviewed by a lung pathologist. The data stem from a study of spatial heterogeneity in lung cancer (dated by TCRdb to between 2019 and 2020). Regarding the complete study: Beta-chain transcripts were consistently detected in greater numbers than alpha-chain transcripts, which likely reflects a higher abundance of beta-chain transcripts. The study linked features of the TCR repertoire to counts of nonsynonymous mutations, which were determined by whole-exome sequencing of tumor tissue. In the raw uncorrected reads, each unique combination of TCR and UMI appeared on average more than ten times. Both alpha and beta chains were TCR-sequenced in samples taken at surgery, namely 220 tumor regions, approximately 66 matched nontumor lung samples and about 54 PBMC samples. In non-small cell lung cancer, the study made a quantitative comparison of TCR alpha and beta repertoires among multiple tumor regions, matched nontumor lung and blood. Summary of the overall study and its limitations: Confirming at a functional level the hypothesis that regional TCRs recognize regional mutations was considered to require additional single-cell paired TCR alpha and beta sequencing.

The rearrangement combines TRBV28 with TRBJ2-7; no D gene call is confident. The TCR was taken from a male donor with early-stage non-small cell lung cancer. The sample here was normal lung tissue next to the tumor, taken at surgery. The CDR3 region has the sequence CASSLSPYEQYF. The nucleotide sequence is given as TGTGCCAGCAGTTTATCCCCCTACGAGCAGTACTTC.